Here is one T cell receptor (beta chain) with its context. At one of its ends the junction is not consistent with the germline gene, which may arise from a read error. Libraries of TCR beta came from iRepertoire HTBI primers plus Arm-PCR of CDR3 regions. In TCRdb, the multiplex PCR reads were re-called with MiXCR into one record per CDR3 protein. The data contain more than 300,000 distinct CDR3 sequences, roughly 24% of them seen just once; the ten biggest clones take up 25% to 30%. The CDR3 has 16 residues. Germline V gene data show CDR1 as SGHRS and CDR2 as YFSETQ. This sample is part of a study of regulatory T cells in long-lasting Graves disease. Regarding time point: persistent/refractory GD, antithyroid drugs over 5 years with positive TRAb. Extracted PBMC RNA gave rise to the TCR library.

This TCR derives from a woman aged 35 to 49 with Graves disease. This chain joins TRBV5-1 and TRBJ1-5, with TRBD1 matching 8 bases. This material consisted of peripheral blood mononuclear cells (PBMCs), taken when the disease was refractory, from a patient treated with antithyroid drugs. CDR3 sequence (DNA): TGTGCCAGCAGCCTACAGGGGGGACCTAGCAATCAGCCCCAGCATTTT. It codes for CASSLQGGPSNQPQHF.